This TCR beta chain appears in the sequencing data of a study of regulatory T cells in long-lasting Graves disease. Time point described: persistent/refractory GD, antithyroid drugs over 5 years with positive TRAb. RNA extracted from PBMCs served as the sequencing template. The CDR3 contains 11 residues. Trimming stripped 7 bases from V and 4 bases from J, with 4 bases between. In germline, CDR1 is WNHNN, CDR2 SYGVQD (reference sequence). CDR3 regions were amplified by Arm-PCR using iRepertoire HTBI primers to build TCR beta libraries. Each CDR3 protein is one row after TCRdb ran MiXCR on the multiplex PCR reads. The sample contains about 660,000 distinct CDR3 sequences, around 30% of which appear only once. Study-level findings and limits: Persistent patients had more shared public clonotypes (fewer than 3,000) than new patients (around 950). Persistent-disease Graves' patients showed less TCR diversity than new cases. Favored usage of TRBV28, TRBJ1-2 and TRBJ2-5 was recorded in persistent disease.

This clonotype was observed a handful of times. Antigen: not known. The V and J genes are TRBV10-1 and TRBJ2-2; D is uncertain. The receptor's source is a female donor with Graves disease. Sequenced here: peripheral blood mononuclear cells (PBMCs), sampled when the disease was refractory, from a patient treated with antithyroid drugs. This CDR3 reads CASNGTGELFF. The CDR3 DNA sequence: TGCGCCAGCAATGGCACCGGGGAGCTGTTTTTT.